These 12 T cell receptor beta chains share one sample of origin, sequenced in a study of OX40 agonist ivuxolimab in advanced cancers. The assay was immunoSEQ multiplex PCR, and TCRdb's table has in-frame clones only and misses some. Among 65,000 to 85,000 clones, about nine tenths were seen once, and the ten largest hold around 0.19%. The sample here was CD4+ or CD8+ T cells sorted from blood, taken in a trial of the OX40 agonist ivuxolimab. The receptors were gathered from an adult with an advanced solid tumor such as melanoma, head and neck, liver or kidney cancer.

This chain connects TRBV7-3 to TRBJ2-1; 7 bases fit TRBD2. The CDR3 consists of 13 residues. In germline, CDR1 is SGHTA, CDR2 FQGTGA. V lost 2 bases, J lost 12 bases, and 7 bases stayed unmatched. DNA for the CDR3: TGTGCCAGCAGCTTACAGGGCGGGGGACTGCAGTTCTTC. It codes for CASSLQGGGLQFF.

This chain joins TRBV6-1 and TRBJ1-3; perhaps TRBD1 as D (5 bases). The CDR3 is 17 amino acids. V lost 1 base to trimming and J lost 0 bases, with 13 bases between them. Germline values: CDR1 MNHNS, CDR2 SASEGT. CDR3: CASSEGRGYTSGNTIYF. For the CDR3, the DNA is TGTGCCAGCAGTGAAGGGAGGGGTTATACCTCTGGAAACACCATATATTTT.

The V call is TRBV7-6, the J call TRBJ2-2, with D tentatively TRBD1 or TRBD2 (5 bases each). Germline CDR1 reads SGHVS; CDR2 reads FNYEAQ. The CDR3 runs 17 residues. Trimming stripped 6 bases from V and 5 bases from J, with 22 bases between. CDR3 sequence (DNA): TGTGCCAGCAGATCACGGGGTGGGGCAGGGATTACCGGGGAGCTGTTTTTT. It specifies CASRSRGGAGITGELFF. Drawing the rest from reference TRBV7-6 and TRBJ2-2, the complete variable domain is GAGVSQSPRYKVTKRGQDVALRCDPISGHVSLYWYRQALGQGPEFLTYFNYEAQQDKSGLPNDRFSAERPEGSISTLTIQRTEQRDSAMYRCASRSRGGAGITGELFFGEGSRLTVL.

V gene TRBV5-1 combines with J gene TRBJ1-5; D gene unclear. Trimming shortened V by 7 bases and J by 0 bases, and 8 bases separated the two germline ends. The CDR3 loop spans 13 amino acids. Germline CDR1 and CDR2: SGHRS and YFSETQ. CDR3 in amino acids: CASRLHSNQPQHF. In DNA, the CDR3 is TGCGCCAGCCGGCTACATAGCAATCAGCCCCAGCATTTT.

This chain connects TRBV6-5 to TRBJ1-1; 7 nucleotides line up with TRBD1. The CDR3 runs to 14 residues. Germline CDR1 reads MNHEY; CDR2 reads SVGAGI. The V and J ends lost 10 bases and 1 base, in that order; junction bases with no gene match: 9. The CDR3: CANSQTGSNTEAFF. The CDR3 DNA sequence: TGTGCCAACAGCCAGACAGGGTCGAACACTGAAGCTTTCTTT.

This clone was picked up a small number of times. V and J are TRBV6-6 and TRBJ2-1; 8 nucleotides match TRBD1. Per germline, CDR1 MNHNY and CDR2 SVGAGI (reference sequence). J gave up 0 bases and V 2 bases, and 3 bases lay outside the gene matches. The CDR3 consists of 16 residues. This CDR3 is CASSYRTGSSYNEQFF. The CDR3 DNA follows: TGTGCCAGCAGTTACCGGACAGGGAGCTCCTACAATGAGCAGTTCTTC.

The genes are TRBV30 and TRBJ1-4, with D possibly matching TRBD1 (5 bases). Trimming stripped 7 bases from V and 4 bases from J, with 10 bases between. Germline loops: CDR1 GTSNPN, CDR2 SVGIG (reference sequence). The CDR3 is made up of 12 amino acids. The CDR3 is CASQENNEKLFF. The CDR3 DNA reads as TGTGCCTCACAGGAAAATAATGAAAAACTGTTTTTT.

The chain recombines TRBV6-1 with TRBJ2-1; D may correspond to TRBD1 or TRBD2 (6 bases each). V was clipped by 7 bases and J by 0 bases, with 7 bases between them. The CDR3 loop spans 13 amino acids. The germline CDR1 and CDR2 sequences are MNHNS and SASEGT. Here the CDR3 DNA reads TGTGCCAGCAAGGGGGGCTCCTACAATGAGCAGTTCTTC. Its translation is CASKGGSYNEQFF.

The rearrangement links TRBV18 to TRBJ2-2; TRBD1 matches 9 bases. Unmatched junction bases numbered 10, after V lost 1 base and J lost 4 bases. The CDR3 is 18 residues long. Germline V gives CDR1 KGHSH, CDR2 LQKENI. The CDR3 DNA follows: TGTGCCAGCTCACCACTGGTATCGGGACAGGGTTTCACCGGGGAGCTGTTTTTT. Amino acid sequence: CASSPLVSGQGFTGELFF.

This rearrangement joins TRBV19 to TRBJ1-5; D gene unclear. The CDR3 has 16 residues. The V gene's germline CDR1 is LNHDA and CDR2 SQIVND (reference sequence). Trimming left V 1 base short and J 7 bases short, with 17 bases between. CDR3 in amino acids: CASSIGGRAPRQPQHF. The CDR3 DNA reads as TGTGCCAGTAGTATAGGAGGGAGGGCCCCAAGACAGCCCCAGCATTTT.

This clone was seen just once. The rearrangement joins TRBV7-3 to TRBJ2-3; 8 positions agree with TRBD1. The length of the CDR3 is 16 residues. Germline loops: CDR1 SGHTA, CDR2 FQGTGA. V was pared by 1 base and J by 4 bases, with 7 bases of the junction left unmatched. The CDR3: CASSLMGQAPSDTQYF. Here the CDR3 DNA reads TGTGCCAGCAGCTTAATGGGACAGGCGCCCTCAGATACGCAGTATTTT.

This sequence joins TRBV11-2 and TRBJ1-1; D not certain. CDR1 is SGHAT and CDR2 is FQNNGV in the germline V gene. This CDR3 comprises 15 residues. The V and J ends lost 2 bases and 1 base respectively, with 11 bases between them. CDR3 in amino acids: CASSLRGGENTEAFF. The CDR3 DNA is TGTGCCAGCAGCTTACGGGGAGGTGAGAACACTGAAGCTTTCTTT.